This T cell receptor (beta chain) was sequenced in a study of control samples from healthy donors and cancer patients. With 5 bases removed from V and 6 bases from J, the gap between germline ends came to 16 bases. The CDR3 runs 14 residues. Germline values: CDR1 MNHEY, CDR2 SMNVEV (reference sequence). Some clones are missing from TCRdb's copy, which holds only in-frame ones; the method was immunoSEQ multiplex PCR. The data contain 100,000 to 150,000 clones, roughly 92% of them singletons. The chain employs TRBV27 and TRBJ1-1, with D possibly TRBD1 on 5 matching bases. Sequences were obtained from PBMCs. This receptor was obtained from an elderly man with head and neck cancer. In nucleotides, the CDR3 is TGTGCCAGCAGTCGGATCGGGGCCCTCCCTGAAGCTTTCTTT. This translates into CASSRIGALPEAFF.